Listed here are 24 T cell receptor beta chains from one sample, sequenced in a study of PD-1 blockade in classical Hodgkin lymphoma. Libraries were prepared by immunoSEQ multiplex PCR; TCRdb keeps only in-frame clonotypes and omits some of them. The table shows roughly 62,000 clones, with more than 70% occurring only once. All the patients suffered relapse after autologous stem cell transplantation, and brentuximab vedotin exposure differed. The sample here was peripheral blood mononuclear cells (PBMCs), taken at baseline. These receptors all come from a human donor with classical Hodgkin lymphoma.

The rearrangement links TRBV13 to TRBJ2-3; D remains ambiguous. CDR1 PRHDT and CDR2 FYEKMQ come from the germline V gene (reference sequence). Trimming cost V 7 bases and J 5 bases, with 16 bases left between them. The CDR3 length is 14 residues. The CDR3 DNA reads TGTGCCAGCACCCAATGGGGATATAAAGATACGCAGTATTTT. It is translated as CASTQWGYKDTQYF.

The genes are TRBV4-3 and TRBJ2-1; 8 nucleotides match TRBD1. The V gene end was trimmed by 0 bases and the J gene end by 1 base; junction bases not matched to a gene: 5. CDR1 LGHNA and CDR2 YSLEER come from the germline V gene. The CDR3 extends over 17 amino acids. CDR3 coding DNA: TGCGCCAGCAGCCAAGACACCCGGACAGGGTCCTACAATGAGCAGTTCTTC. Translating gives CASSQDTRTGSYNEQFF.

The rearrangement links TRBV6-4 to TRBJ2-1, with D unclear. The CDR3 consists of 14 residues. The germline V gene encodes CDR1 MRHNA and CDR2 SNTAGT. Trimming took off 3 bases at V and 2 bases at J, with 8 bases between the two ends. This chain's CDR3 is CASSEDSTYNEQFF. The DNA of the CDR3 is TGTGCCAGCAGTGAAGATTCTACCTACAATGAGCAGTTCTTC.

This chain joins TRBV19 and TRBJ2-6; no clear D gene. Germline lookup yields CDR1 LNHDA and CDR2 SQIVND (reference sequence). V lost 5 bases and J lost 4, with 18 bases in between. This CDR3 is built from 17 residues. In nucleotides, the CDR3 is TGTGCCAGTAGTGGAGATCCGTACTCCACGGGGGCCAACGTCCTGACTTTC. It specifies CASSGDPYSTGANVLTF.

This clone was counted a single time. The chain has TRBV28 and TRBJ2-3; D might be TRBD2 (6 bases). The V end lost 3 bases, the J end lost 0 bases, and 7 bases lay between the germline ends. The CDR3 length is 14 residues. Germline CDR1 reads MDHEN; CDR2 reads SYDVKM. CDR3 loop: CASSFAGSTDTQYF. The CDR3 nucleotides read TGTGCCAGCAGTTTCGCGGGAAGCACAGATACGCAGTATTTT.

The chain couples TRBV19 to TRBJ1-2; D unresolved. Trimming left V 2 bases short and J 4 bases short, with 8 bases between. Germline loops: CDR1 LNHDA, CDR2 SQIVND (reference sequence). The CDR3 contains 13 residues. CDR3 nucleotides: TGTGCCAGTAGTATACTCAGTGGCTATGGCTACACCTTC. Translating gives CASSILSGYGYTF.

The rearrangement uses TRBV19 and TRBJ1-2, with D perhaps TRBD1 (5 bases). V lost 7 bases and J 8 bases, leaving 17 bases between the germline ends. Germline V lookup: CDR1 LNHDA, CDR2 SQIVND (reference sequence). CDR3 size: 13 residues. The CDR3 coding sequence is TGTGCCAGTACCCGAGCGGGGGTTGGGGGCTACACCTTC. Protein: CASTRAGVGGYTF. Full variable domain (remainder filled in from reference TRBV19 and TRBJ1-2): DGGITQSPKYLFRKEGQNVTLSCEQNLNHDAMYWYRQDPGQGLRLIYYSQIVNDFQKGDIAEGYSVSREKKESFPLTVTSAQKNPTAFYLCASTRAGVGGYTFGSGTRLTVV.

The chain recombines TRBV9 with TRBJ1-1; TRBD1 is a possible D gene (6 bases). The length of the CDR3 is 17 residues. Trimming took 4 bases from V and 3 from J, leaving 22 bases between them. Per the germline V gene, CDR1 is SGDLS and CDR2 is YYNGEE. Here the CDR3 DNA reads TGTGCCAGCAGCCTCTGGGGGCGACAGGATCGGGACACTGAAGCTTTCTTT. Translation gives CASSLWGRQDRDTEAFF.

This chain joins TRBV27 and TRBJ2-5; no reliable D call. The germline CDR1 and CDR2 sequences are MNHEY and SMNVEV (reference sequence). The CDR3 is made up of 13 amino acids. The germline V and J ends were trimmed by 5 bases and 4 bases, with 11 bases remaining between them. The CDR3 spells CASSLRTGETQYF. DNA of the CDR3: TGTGCCAGCAGTCTCCGGACGGGAGAGACCCAGTACTTC.

This clone appeared a single time. The V call is TRBV19, the J call TRBJ1-6; TRBD1 aligns across 7 bases. Germline lookup yields CDR1 LNHDA and CDR2 SQIVND (reference sequence). CDR3 length: 16 amino acids. V gave up 8 bases and J gave up 4 bases; unmatched junction bases: 11. CDR3 DNA: TGTGCCAGTCCCCTCCGGGACAGTTCGTATAATTCACCCCTCCACTTT. As protein: CASPLRDSSYNSPLHF.

This rearrangement joins TRBV7-2 to TRBJ2-1; 8 bases are shared with TRBD2. This CDR3 is built from 15 residues. V lost 7 bases to trimming and J lost 6 bases; unmatched junction nucleotides: 11. Germline V CDR1 and CDR2: SGHTA, FQGNSA. This chain's CDR3 is CASTSDGRGGNEQFF. Written as DNA, the CDR3 is TGTGCCAGCACCTCCGACGGGAGGGGAGGCAATGAGCAGTTCTTC.

The DNA for the CDR3 is TGTGCCAGCAGCTCGGACACCGGACACACCGGGGAGCTGTTTTTT. Protein product: CASSSDTGHTGELFF. The chain carries TRBV7-6 and TRBJ2-2; tentatively, D is TRBD1 (5 bases). The CDR3 contains 15 residues. The germline V and J ends were trimmed by 4 bases and 3 bases, with 12 bases remaining between them. CDR1 is SGHVS and CDR2 is FNYEAQ in the germline V gene.

The chain combines TRBV4-3 with TRBJ2-7; 11 positions agree with TRBD2. The CDR3 is 18 residues long. Germline CDR1 is LGHNA and CDR2 is YSLEER. Trimming at V came to 1 base and at J to 6 bases, leaving 14 bases not matched to a gene. This chain's CDR3 is CASSQVFSGGASGREQYF. The CDR3 DNA is TGCGCCAGCAGCCAAGTATTTAGCGGGGGGGCCTCCGGTCGCGAGCAGTACTTC.

This rearrangement joins TRBV6-5 to TRBJ1-5; 9 bases are a match to TRBD1. This CDR3 contains 13 residues. Germline V lookup: CDR1 MNHEY, CDR2 SVGAGI. With 7 bases clipped from V and 4 bases from J, the junction kept 2 bases outside the gene matches. The CDR3 DNA follows: TGTGCCAGCACTGACAGGGGGAATCAGCCCCAGCATTTT. Its protein product is CASTDRGNQPQHF.

This clone came up once. The chain couples TRBV7-2 to TRBJ2-2, with a tentative D call TRBD2 (6 bases). The CDR3 has 18 residues. Germline V gene data show CDR1 as SGHTA and CDR2 as FQGNSA. Trimming took off 1 base at V and 0 bases at J, with 15 bases between the two ends. The CDR3 spells CASSLERAGVTNTGELFF. In DNA form, the CDR3 reads TGTGCCAGCAGCTTAGAGAGAGCGGGTGTCACGAACACCGGGGAGCTGTTTTTT. The full variable domain, its missing parts supplied by reference TRBV7-2 and TRBJ2-2, is GAGVSQSPSNKVTEKGKDVELRCDPISGHTALYWYRQSLGQGLEFLIYFQGNSAPDKSGLPSDRFSAERTGGSVSTLTIQRTQQEDSAVYLCASSLERAGVTNTGELFFGEGSRLTVL.

The V call is TRBV4-1, the J call TRBJ1-4; D gene ambiguous. V shed 1 base and J shed 2 bases, with 14 bases lying between them. This CDR3 is 17 amino acids long. Germline-derived CDR1 and CDR2 are MGHRA and YSYEKL. The CDR3 coding sequence is TGCGCCAGCAGCCAAGGCTTGATCCTACCCACTAATGAAAAACTGTTTTTT. Translated: CASSQGLILPTNEKLFF.

The rearrangement links TRBV5-1 to TRBJ2-5, with 11 bases matching TRBD1. CDR1 is SGHRS, CDR2 YFSETQ, per germline. The CDR3 is 16 residues long. J lost 4 bases, V lost 4 bases, and 9 bases had no gene match. CDR3 sequence (DNA): TGCGCCAGCAGCCTAACGGACAGGGGGCGCGGAGAGACCCAGTACTTC. This codes for CASSLTDRGRGETQYF. The complete variable domain, with remaining parts taken from reference TRBV5-1 and TRBJ2-5, reads KAGVTQTPRYLIKTRGQQVTLSCSPISGHRSVSWYQQTPGQGLQFLFEYFSETQRNKGNFPGRFSGRQFSNSRSEMNVSTLELGDSALYLCASSLTDRGRGETQYFGPGTRLLVL.

The chain employs TRBV21-1 and TRBJ2-1; TRBD1 is the table's D call and was not checked against the DNA. TRBV21-1 is classified as a pseudogene. The CDR3 is 15 residues long. The CDR3 reads CASSNTGGSYNEQFF. CDR3 DNA sequence: TGTGCCAGCAGCAACACAGGGGGCTCCTACAATGAGCAGTTCTTC.

This CDR3 is CASSLAQGVWYEQYF. CDR3 DNA: TGCGCCAGCAGCTTAGCCCAGGGTGTCTGGTACGAGCAGTACTTC. The chain links TRBV5-1 to TRBJ2-7; D may be TRBD1 (5 bases). With 2 bases removed from V and 4 bases from J, the gap between germline ends came to 16 bases. The CDR3 runs to 15 residues. Germline V lookup: CDR1 SGHRS, CDR2 YFSETQ.

For the CDR3, the DNA is TGTGCCAGTACCGAAGGGGCTAGCGGGGGGATATACACAGATACGCAGTATTTT. Encoded protein: CASTEGASGGIYTDTQYF. This chain connects TRBV19 to TRBJ2-3; 11 bases agree with TRBD2. V was clipped by 7 bases and J by 2 bases; unmatched bases: 14. In germline, CDR1 is LNHDA, CDR2 SQIVND (reference sequence). This CDR3 has 18 residues.

This clone showed up just a few times. The chain couples TRBV27 to TRBJ2-3; D gene ambiguous. CDR3 length: 14 amino acids. With 1 base removed from V and 0 bases from J, the gap between germline ends came to 5 bases. Germline V gene data show CDR1 as MNHEY and CDR2 as SMNVEV (reference sequence). The CDR3, as DNA: TGTGCCAGCAGTTTATTAGGCAGCACAGATACGCAGTATTTT. As protein: CASSLLGSTDTQYF.

The chain employs TRBV6-1 and TRBJ2-5; 14 nucleotides match TRBD2. V gave up 4 bases and J gave up 2 bases; unmatched junction bases: 0. The germline V gene encodes CDR1 MNHNS and CDR2 SASEGT. This CDR3 region has 15 residues. CDR3 loop: CASSGLAGGQETQYF. CDR3 DNA sequence: TGTGCCAGCAGTGGACTAGCGGGGGGGCAAGAGACCCAGTACTTC.

V usage is TRBV28 and J usage is TRBJ2-1; D unresolved. The V and J ends lost 5 bases and 0 bases respectively, with 11 bases between them. Germline V lookup: CDR1 MDHEN, CDR2 SYDVKM. The CDR3 totals 15 residues. The CDR3 coding sequence is TGTGCCAGCAGTCTACGACGGAGCTCCTACAATGAGCAGTTCTTC. Protein product: CASSLRRSSYNEQFF.

The chain employs TRBV15 and TRBJ2-3; TRBD2 matches 11 bases. Germline V CDR1 and CDR2: LNHNV, YYDKDF (reference sequence). The CDR3 spans 16 residues. Germline trimming cut 3 bases from V and 4 bases from J; bases unmatched to any gene: 6. The CDR3 is CATSSGSGGAADTQYF. The CDR3 DNA reads TGTGCCACCAGCAGTGGTAGCGGGGGGGCCGCAGATACGCAGTATTTT.